The source of this T cell receptor beta chain is a study of blood T cell repertoires in COVID-19 (TCRdb year 2020). About the investigation overall: The collaborator samples originated in the United States, Italy and Spain and spanned the acute and convalescent phases of COVID-19. The repertoires were released in a freely available public database meant as a resource for research on the immune response to SARS-CoV-2. Deeply sampled blood TCRbeta repertoires from subjects exposed to, actively infected with, or recovered from COVID-19 were included in the dataset. Samples came from the ongoing ImmuneRACE study (first 160 participants) plus 1,254 subjects from 6 global collaborators. A de-identified subject ID, COVID-19 status, age in years and sex were almost always included in the sample metadata. Where available, HLA class I and class II types were obtained from metadata supplied by the sample provider rather than from assay-based typing. The prospective study material was composed of cDNA or gDNA derived from T cells, B-cell-depleted T cells, or PBMCs.

On the study overall, not on this receptor specifically: How much clinical and demographic metadata was included differed by source and by participant, and the metadata was provided uncurated.

Participants in the prospective study were enrolled through a virtual design, were aged roughly 18 to 100 years, and lived in 20 to 30 United States geographic areas. In the prospective study, participants were assigned to cohorts based on the clinical history participants reported in a screening survey and a study questionnaire. In the prospective study, mobile phlebotomists collected whole blood, serum and a nasopharyngeal or oropharyngeal swab from each participant. Prospective study participants could optionally give additional blood draws and questionnaires over an approximately two-month period. Before DNA extraction, prospective study blood samples were shipped either frozen or at room temperature. The CDR3 has 16 amino acids, counting the end cysteine and phenylalanine. Solely the CDR3 DNA is kept, with 48 bases framed from the first base. Ends trimmed: V by 7 bases, J by 3 bases; bases unmatched to a gene: 11. For CDR1 and CDR2, the germline V gene (reference sequence) lists MNHEY and SMNVEV.

The immunoSEQ Assay, a bias-controlled multiplex PCR, was used to amplify TCRbeta CDR3 regions from genomic DNA. The study's own analysis went as follows. The number of nucleated cells in each sample was estimated from the amplification of reference gene primers within the assay. To quantify the absolute abundance of each unique TCRbeta CDR3 rearrangement, sequence reads were collapsed and filtered. For each sample, productive Simpson clonality was calculated by taking the square root of Simpson's diversity index across productive rearrangements. Drawn from immuneACCESS, this table holds only the in-frame rearrangements with V and J called that TCRdb kept. Clones are partly lost; checked studies trace under half to an unresolved V gene and leave the rest unexplained. V and J calls and clone size are as listed in that table; D and trimming were resolved from the DNA. Present in this sample are about 86,000 clones, roughly 90% of which were seen just once. Under 1.5% of the sample belongs to the ten largest clones.

On this clone: Its antigen is still unknown. No much larger clone is present one base from it, and per-base qualities are unavailable.

Sequenced: PBMCs or T cells enriched from blood (not recorded which). The chain is encoded by TRBV27 joined to TRBJ1-1; a stretch of 10 junction bases matches TRBD1. This receptor was identified in a woman aged 50 to 60 with acute COVID-19. The DNA sequence reads TGTGCCAGCAACCCTGGGGACAGGGGATTTTACACTGAAGCTTTCTTT. This yields the protein CASNPGDRGFYTEAFF.